Each of the 14 T cell receptor beta chains below was sequenced from the same sample in a study of blood T cell repertoires in COVID-19. Libraries were prepared by immunoSEQ multiplex PCR; TCRdb keeps only in-frame clonotypes and omits some of them. The data show 210,000 or so clones, 89% seen once. Sequences were obtained from peripheral blood. The receptor source for this set is a woman in her thirties or forties with acute or convalescent COVID-19.

This clone was seen once. The V gene is TRBV29-1, the J gene TRBJ2-3; TRBD2 is a possible D gene (6 bases). This CDR3 is 14 amino acids long. Trimming stripped 6 bases from V and 5 bases from J, with 18 bases between. Germline CDR1 is SQVTM and CDR2 is ANQGSEA. The CDR3 sequence: CSVGDSSRGDTQYF. For the CDR3, the DNA is TGCAGCGTGGGGGACTCATCTCGTGGAGATACGCAGTATTTT.

This chain connects TRBV19 to TRBJ2-7; 8 bases align to TRBD1. The germline CDR1 and CDR2 sequences are LNHDA and SQIVND (reference sequence). V trimming: 6 bases; J trimming: 0 bases; junction bases outside the gene matches: 10. This CDR3 has 16 residues. CDR3 residues: CASRVTRTGSSYEQYV. In DNA, the CDR3 is TGTGCCAGTAGAGTGACACGGACAGGGAGCTCCTACGAGCAGTACGTC.

The chain uses TRBV28 and TRBJ1-5; D unclear. This CDR3 has 12 amino acids. V lost 4 bases and J lost 5, with 6 bases in between. CDR1 and CDR2 from the germline V gene are MDHEN and SYDVKM. The DNA for the CDR3 is TGTGCCAGCAGTTGGCCTGATCAGCCCCAGCATTTT. It is translated as CASSWPDQPQHF.

This clone has just one count. V gene TRBV19 combines with J gene TRBJ2-6; 8 bases agree with TRBD2. Germline V gene lookup returns CDR1 LNHDA and CDR2 SQIVND (reference sequence). With V trimmed by 6 bases and J by 4 bases, 11 bases remained unmatched. The CDR3 is made up of 17 amino acids. The chain's CDR3 is CASSPGTRRSGANVLTF. The CDR3 DNA sequence: TGTGCCAGTAGCCCCGGGACTAGAAGATCCGGGGCCAACGTCCTGACTTTC.

The chain joins TRBV5-1 to TRBJ1-2; 7 bases are shared with TRBD1. After removal of 4 bases from V and 4 bases from J, the junction contained 7 bases not matched to a gene. Looked up from germline, CDR1 is SGHRS and CDR2 is YFSETQ. This CDR3 contains 14 residues. CDR3 nucleotide sequence: TGCGCCAGCAGCATTCAACAGGGGCCCTATGGCTACACCTTC. Translating gives CASSIQQGPYGYTF.

CDR3 nucleotides: TGTGCCAGCAGTTACTCGGACAGGGTGGGTTCACCCCTCCACTTT. Protein product: CASSYSDRVGSPLHF. V and J are TRBV6-5 and TRBJ1-6; 8 nucleotides match TRBD1. CDR3 length: 15 amino acids. V dropped 0 bases and J dropped 9; count of bases not matched to a gene: 4. Germline CDR1 and CDR2: MNHEY and SVGAGI.

The chain joins TRBV12-3 or TRBV12-4 to TRBJ1-5; TRBD1 is a possible D gene (6 bases). The CDR3 extends over 13 amino acids. V shed 4 bases and J shed 6 bases, with 10 bases lying between them. The CDR3 DNA is TGTGCCAGCAGTTCCCAGGGGCTTCAGCCCCAGCATTTT. This codes for CASSSQGLQPQHF.

This clone was recorded only once. V gene TRBV6-5 combines with J gene TRBJ1-2, with D possibly TRBD1 on 6 matching bases. There are 15 residues in the CDR3. Germline V CDR1 and CDR2: MNHEY, SVGAGI. Trimming removed 3 bases from V and 4 bases from J, with 15 bases in between. Here the CDR3 DNA reads TGTGCCAGCAGTTATTACGCAACAGGGCCCTATGGCTACACCTTC. This sequence encodes CASSYYATGPYGYTF.

This clone was picked up one time. The chain links TRBV5-6 to TRBJ1-4, with D tentatively TRBD1 (6 bases). This CDR3 has 15 residues. Germline V gives CDR1 SGHDT, CDR2 YYEEEE. The V end was cut by 4 bases, the J end by 2 bases, with 12 bases between. The CDR3 region is CASSHETGTNEKLFF. CDR3 sequence (DNA): TGTGCCAGCAGCCACGAAACAGGGACTAATGAAAAACTGTTTTTT.

This rearrangement joins TRBV6-2 or TRBV6-3 to TRBJ2-5, with D maybe TRBD2 (7 bases). Trimming pared 2 bases from V and 1 base from J, leaving 8 bases between. The V gene's germline CDR1 is MNHEY and CDR2 SVGEGT. The CDR3 runs 14 residues. The CDR3 spells CASSYAGAQETQYF. In DNA, the CDR3 is TGTGCCAGCAGTTACGCGGGGGCCCAAGAGACCCAGTACTTC.

The chain employs TRBV5-1 and TRBJ2-3; 13 bases line up with TRBD2. This CDR3 comprises 16 residues. Germline CDR1 and CDR2: SGHRS and YFSETQ. With 4 bases clipped from V and 5 bases from J, the junction kept 7 bases outside the gene matches. CDR3 sequence reads: CASSLALAGGLDTQYF. As DNA, the CDR3 is TGCGCCAGCAGCCTTGCACTAGCGGGGGGGCTAGATACGCAGTATTTT.

This clone showed up just once. This chain uses TRBV5-5 with TRBJ1-2, with 12 bases lining up with TRBD1. This CDR3 has 17 residues. Germline V gives CDR1 SGHKS, CDR2 YYEKEE (reference sequence). Trimming took 6 bases from V and 5 from J; bases not matched to a gene: 14. The CDR3 sequence is CASNPGTGGAKGYGYTF. CDR3 sequence (DNA): TGTGCCAGCAACCCCGGGACAGGGGGCGCGAAGGGGTATGGCTACACCTTC.

This clone was seen only a few times. The chain links TRBV5-1 to TRBJ1-1; 11 nucleotides align to TRBD1. Germline V gene data show CDR1 as SGHRS and CDR2 as YFSETQ. With V trimmed by 3 bases and J by 2 bases, 9 bases remained unmatched. The CDR3 length is 17 residues. The CDR3, as DNA: TGCGCCAGCAGCTCTCTCTCCGGGACAGGGGGAAACACTGAAGCTTTCTTT. Translation: CASSSLSGTGGNTEAFF.

This chain links TRBV7-8 with TRBJ1-6; D is unresolved. This CDR3 spans 16 amino acids. Germline V gives CDR1 SGHVS, CDR2 FQNEAQ. V lost 1 base to trimming and J lost 7 bases, with 14 bases between them. The CDR3 DNA reads as TGTGCCAGCAGCTTAGGCCTAAATAGTCCAAATTCACCCCTCCACTTT. Its protein product is CASSLGLNSPNSPLHF.